This note documents a single T cell receptor (beta chain) sequence. Its antigen is currently unknown. The trim removed 5 bases at V and 8 bases at J, leaving 10 bases unmatched. This CDR3 has 15 residues. Germline CDR1 and CDR2: MNHEY and SMNVEV (reference sequence). For every donor, a draw yielded around 10 milliliters of peripheral blood. The record originates from a study of blood T cells in healthy people across ages. General study results and limits: When set beside aged donors, long-lived donors presented more naive CD4+ cells and higher diversity.

Primers used in a second PCR of roughly 6 to 12 cycles were a sample-barcoded 5' primer and a J-beta primer mix. Every cDNA molecule carried a tag from a template-switch adaptor bearing 12 random nucleotides. One entry per CDR3 protein, called by TCRdb with MiXCR from the 5' RACE reads. The profile shows 1.4 million to 1.5 million distinct CDR3 sequences, roughly 40% of them singletons. This TCR was sampled from a woman younger than 35 in good health. The chain joins TRBV27 to TRBJ2-3, with 10 bases lining up with TRBD1. The specimen sequenced was blood. The CDR3 loop is CASSPSTGGASTQYF. The CDR3 DNA reads as TGTGCCAGCAGTCCGTCGACAGGGGGCGCGAGTACGCAGTATTTT.